This T cell receptor beta chain was obtained from a study of Ad26.COV2.S vaccination and SARS-CoV-2 variants. About the study: Within the COV1001 Ad26.COV2.S trial arm, the donor was enrolled. Dosing was one shot or two shots 56 days apart.

Documented treatment: approximately 18 received Ad26.COV2.S at low or high dose, single or two shots; roughly five received placebo; per-sample allocation not given. Material that was analyzed had been drawn on day 63 after the first vaccine or placebo injection. It was an adult aged 18-55 years in Boston who was the donor. Germline V lookup: CDR1 KGHSH, CDR2 LQKENI. This CDR3 has 14 residues. Trimming left V 3 bases short and J 7 bases short, with 12 bases between. The assay was immunoSEQ multiplex PCR, and TCRdb's table has in-frame clones only and misses some. The table has fewer than 300,000 clones, over 75% seen once.

The sequencing here drew on peripheral blood, taken in a trial of Ad26.COV2.S vaccine versus placebo. This chain links TRBV18 with TRBJ1-4; weak D call: TRBD1 (6 bases). The clonotype originates from a person between 18 and 65 years old who received the Ad26.COV2.S COVID-19 vaccine or a placebo. The CDR3 region has the DNA TGTGCCAGCTCACCCCGGGACATTGGTGAAAAACTGTTTTTT. It codes for CASSPRDIGEKLFF.